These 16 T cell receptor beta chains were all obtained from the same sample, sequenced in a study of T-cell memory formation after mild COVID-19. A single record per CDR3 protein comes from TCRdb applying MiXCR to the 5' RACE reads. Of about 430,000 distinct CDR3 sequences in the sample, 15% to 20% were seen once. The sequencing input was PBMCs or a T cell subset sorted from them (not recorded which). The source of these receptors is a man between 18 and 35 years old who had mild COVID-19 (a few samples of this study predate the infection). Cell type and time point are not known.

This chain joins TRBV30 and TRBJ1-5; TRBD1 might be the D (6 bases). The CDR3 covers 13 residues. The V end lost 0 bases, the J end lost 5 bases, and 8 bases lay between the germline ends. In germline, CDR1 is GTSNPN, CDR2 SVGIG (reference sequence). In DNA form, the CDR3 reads TGTGCCTGGAGTGTCCAGGGGTATCAGCCCCAGCATTTT. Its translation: CAWSVQGYQPQHF.

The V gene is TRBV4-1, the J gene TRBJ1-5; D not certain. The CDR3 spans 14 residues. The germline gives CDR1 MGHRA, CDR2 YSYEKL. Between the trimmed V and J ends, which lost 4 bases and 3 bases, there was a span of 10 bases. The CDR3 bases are TGCGCCAGCAGCCCTTACAATTACAATCAGCCCCAGCATTTT. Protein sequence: CASSPYNYNQPQHF.

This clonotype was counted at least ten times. CDR3 in DNA: TGTGCCAGCAGCTTTGGGACTGCGACCGTCGGGACGCAGTATTTT. Residues: CASSFGTATVGTQYF. The gene calls are TRBV7-9 and TRBJ2-3, with D possibly matching TRBD2 (6 bases). The CDR3 has 15 residues. The V and J ends lost 3 bases and 9 bases respectively, with 19 bases between them. Per germline, CDR1 SEHNR and CDR2 FQNEAQ (reference sequence).

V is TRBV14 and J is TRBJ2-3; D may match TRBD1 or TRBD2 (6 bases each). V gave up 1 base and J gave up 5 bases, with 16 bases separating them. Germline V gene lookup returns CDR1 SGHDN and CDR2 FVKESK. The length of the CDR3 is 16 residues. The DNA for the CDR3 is TGTGCCAGCAGCCAAGTCCCCTACCGGGGGCGAGATACGCAGTATTTT. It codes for CASSQVPYRGRDTQYF.

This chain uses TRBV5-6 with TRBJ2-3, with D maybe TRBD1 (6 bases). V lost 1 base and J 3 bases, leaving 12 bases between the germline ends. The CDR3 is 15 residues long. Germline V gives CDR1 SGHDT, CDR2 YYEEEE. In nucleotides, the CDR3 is TGTGCCAGCAGCTTGACAACAGGGCATACAGATACGCAGTATTTT. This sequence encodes CASSLTTGHTDTQYF.

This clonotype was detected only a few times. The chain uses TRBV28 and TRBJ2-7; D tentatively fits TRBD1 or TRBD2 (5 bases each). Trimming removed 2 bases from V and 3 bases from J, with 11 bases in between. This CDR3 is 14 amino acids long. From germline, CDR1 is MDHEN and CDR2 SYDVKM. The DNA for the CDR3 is TGTGCCAGCAGTTTACCCGGGGCCTACTACGAGCAGTACGTC. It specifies CASSLPGAYYEQYV.

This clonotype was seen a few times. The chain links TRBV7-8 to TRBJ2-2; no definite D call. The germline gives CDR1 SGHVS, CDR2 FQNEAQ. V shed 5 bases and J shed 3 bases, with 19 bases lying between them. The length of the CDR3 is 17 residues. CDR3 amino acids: CASSRVAGEPYTGELFF. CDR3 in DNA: TGTGCCAGCAGCCGGGTCGCTGGGGAACCCTACACCGGGGAGCTGTTTTTT.

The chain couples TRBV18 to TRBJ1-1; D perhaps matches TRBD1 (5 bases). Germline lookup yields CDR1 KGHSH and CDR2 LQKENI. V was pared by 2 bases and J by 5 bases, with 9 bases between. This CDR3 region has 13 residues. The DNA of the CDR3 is TGTGCCAGCTCACCAGTCGGGGGGACTGAAGCTTTCTTT. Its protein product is CASSPVGGTEAFF.

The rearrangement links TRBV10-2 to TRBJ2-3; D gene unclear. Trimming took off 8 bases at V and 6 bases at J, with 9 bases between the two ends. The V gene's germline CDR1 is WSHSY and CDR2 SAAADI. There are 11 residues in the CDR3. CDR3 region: CASLVADTQYF. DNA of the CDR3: TGCGCCAGCCTGGTTGCTGATACGCAGTATTTT.

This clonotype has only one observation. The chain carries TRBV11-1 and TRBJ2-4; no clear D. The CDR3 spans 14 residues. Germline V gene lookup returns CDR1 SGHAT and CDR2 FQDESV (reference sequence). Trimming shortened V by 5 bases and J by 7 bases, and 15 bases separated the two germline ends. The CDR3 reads CASSESYSDNIQYF. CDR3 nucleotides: TGTGCCAGCAGCGAAAGCTACTCCGATAACATTCAGTACTTC.

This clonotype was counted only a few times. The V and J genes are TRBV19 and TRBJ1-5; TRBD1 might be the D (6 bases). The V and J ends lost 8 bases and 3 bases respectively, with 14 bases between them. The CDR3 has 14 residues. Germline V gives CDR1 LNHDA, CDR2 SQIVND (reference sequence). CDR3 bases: TGTGCCAGTCAGGAGGGGGTTTACAATCAGCCCCAGCATTTT. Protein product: CASQEGVYNQPQHF.

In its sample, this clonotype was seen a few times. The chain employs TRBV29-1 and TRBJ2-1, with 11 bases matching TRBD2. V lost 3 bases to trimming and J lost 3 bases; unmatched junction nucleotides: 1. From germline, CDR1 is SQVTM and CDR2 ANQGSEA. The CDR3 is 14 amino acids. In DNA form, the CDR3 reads TGCAGCGTTGAGGGACTAGCGGACTACAATGAGCAGTTCTTC. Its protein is CSVEGLADYNEQFF.

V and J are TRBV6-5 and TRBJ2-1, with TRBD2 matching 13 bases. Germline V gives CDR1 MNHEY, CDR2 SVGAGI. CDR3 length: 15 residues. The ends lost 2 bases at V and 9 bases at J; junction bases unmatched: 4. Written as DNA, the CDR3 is TGTGCCAGCAGTTACGGACTAGCGGGGGTTGCTGAGCAGTTCTTC. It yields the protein CASSYGLAGVAEQFF.

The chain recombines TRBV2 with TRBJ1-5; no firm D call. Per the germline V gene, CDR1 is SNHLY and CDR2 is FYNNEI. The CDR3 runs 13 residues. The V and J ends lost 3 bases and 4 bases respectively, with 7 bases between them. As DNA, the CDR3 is TGTGCCAGCAGTGAGGAACGGAATCAGCCCCAGCATTTT. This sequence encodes CASSEERNQPQHF.

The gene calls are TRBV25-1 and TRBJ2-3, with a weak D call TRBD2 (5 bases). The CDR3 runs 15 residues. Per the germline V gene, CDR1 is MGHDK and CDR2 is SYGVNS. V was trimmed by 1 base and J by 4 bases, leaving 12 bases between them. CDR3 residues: CASSESVGRADTQYF. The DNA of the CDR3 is TGTGCCAGCAGTGAATCGGTAGGGCGGGCAGATACGCAGTATTTT.

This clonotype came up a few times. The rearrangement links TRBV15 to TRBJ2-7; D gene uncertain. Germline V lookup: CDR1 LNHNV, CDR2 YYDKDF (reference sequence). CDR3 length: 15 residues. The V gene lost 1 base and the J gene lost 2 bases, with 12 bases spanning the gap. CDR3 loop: CATSRVVADPYEQYF. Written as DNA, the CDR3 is TGTGCCACCAGCAGAGTGGTGGCAGATCCCTACGAGCAGTACTTC.